This TCR beta chain stems from a study of CD8 T cells in ankylosing spondylitis. MiXCR was run by TCRdb on the 5' RACE reads, yielding one entry per CDR3 protein. The sample holds 250,000 to 400,000 distinct CDR3 sequences; approximately 10% are singletons and the top ten take about 10%. This clonotype was seen ten or more times. As yet, its antigen is unknown. With 3 bases removed from V and 0 bases from J, the gap between germline ends came to 13 bases. The CDR3 has 15 amino acids. CDR1 DFQATT and CDR2 SNEGSKA come from the germline V gene (reference sequence). General study results and limits: Past research had described some motif variants in reactive arthritis synovial fluid and blood.

Material: blood, either unsorted or a sorted T cell fraction (not recorded which). The receptor comes from a female donor with ankylosing spondylitis or in good health (not recorded which). V gene TRBV20-1 combines with J gene TRBJ2-3; D remains unclear. The CDR3, as DNA: TGCAGTGCTAGGATCGCCCTGGGGAGCACAGATACGCAGTATTTT. Translated: CSARIALGSTDTQYF.